This record concerns one T cell receptor beta chain sequence. The data derive from a study of cytomegalovirus exposure and HLA in healthy donors. Primers for the PCR totalled 60 Vbeta and 13 Jbeta. Repertoires were generated with immunoSEQ multiplex PCR, while TCRdb's copy carries only in-frame clones and drops some. This sample contains over 120,000 clones. Whereas donors were nominally healthy upon sampling, unrecorded immune exposures were probable. Trimming took 0 bases from V and 5 from J; bases not matched to a gene: 8. Germline CDR1 is GTSNPN and CDR2 is SVGIG (reference sequence). CDR3 length equals 16 residues.

The clonotype comes from a male donor in good health and CMV-seronegative. The material sequenced was PBMCs. V is TRBV30 and J is TRBJ2-7; 12 bases map to TRBD1. The CDR3, as DNA: TGTGCCTGGAGTGTAATCGGGACAGGGGGCGGCCACGAGCAGTACTTC. Encoded protein: CAWSVIGTGGGHEQYF.